This T cell receptor beta chain was obtained from a study of T cell responses to AZD1222 COVID-19 vaccine. On this clone: Its antigen remains unidentified.

Whole-study results and caveats: Only a handful of AZD1222 recipients were seropositive at baseline. Across the whole spike, CD4 TCRs peaked at regions 160-218 and 743-854.

This table comes from immunoSEQ multiplex PCR, and its TCRdb copy is limited to in-frame clones, with some not included. Among approximately 140,000 clones listed, 89% were seen once. This TCR came from an adult in good health. The sequences come from peripheral blood, collected on day 0 of AZD1222 vaccination.

The CDR3 sequence is CASSYSRIGAGNTIYF. CDR3 sequence (DNA): TGTGCCAGCAGTTACTCGCGGATAGGGGCTGGAAACACCATATATTTT. The chain employs TRBV6-5 and TRBJ1-3; D is perhaps TRBD1 (5 bases). The germline V gene has CDR1 MNHEY and CDR2 SVGAGI. Trimming cost V 0 bases and J 2 bases, with 11 bases left between them. CDR3 size: 16 residues.